A single count supports the clone carrying this T cell receptor (beta chain). Hyperthyroidism in the patients, aged 18 to 65, was newly diagnosed and under 2 months in duration. This sample is part of a study of T cells in Graves' hyperthyroidism and ophthalmopathy. RNA transcripts provided the source from which TCR beta CDR3 regions were amplified. RT-PCR in the first round (using the HTBI primer set) targeted the TCR CDR3. TCRdb reprocessed the multiplex PCR reads with MiXCR, giving one entry per CDR3 protein. The sample lists roughly 30,000 distinct CDR3 sequences, approximately 46% seen once, with 9% to 12% in the top ten. Per germline, CDR1 DFQATT and CDR2 SNEGSKA (reference sequence). This CDR3 contains 12 residues.

The TCR sequence derives from a woman aged 25 to 45 with Graves' hyperthyroidism. The rearrangement uses TRBV20-1 and TRBJ2-3, with D perhaps matching TRBD1 (7 bases). Sequencing was performed on blood. The CDR3 DNA is TGCAGGGGCAGGGGGGGCACAGATACGCAGTATTTT. Encoded protein: CRGRGGTDTQYF.